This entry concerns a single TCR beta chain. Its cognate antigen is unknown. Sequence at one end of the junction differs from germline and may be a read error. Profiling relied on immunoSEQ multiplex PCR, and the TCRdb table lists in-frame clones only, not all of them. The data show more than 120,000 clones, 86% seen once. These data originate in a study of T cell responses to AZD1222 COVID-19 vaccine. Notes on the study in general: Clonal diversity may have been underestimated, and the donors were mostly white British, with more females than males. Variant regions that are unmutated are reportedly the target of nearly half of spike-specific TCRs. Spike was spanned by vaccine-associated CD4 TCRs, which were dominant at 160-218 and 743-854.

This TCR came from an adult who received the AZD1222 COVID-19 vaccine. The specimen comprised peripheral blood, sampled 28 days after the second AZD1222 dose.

CDR3 amino acids: CASSVFGRLASSSNNEQFF. CDR3 nucleotides: TGTGCTAGCAGCGTGTTCGGGAGACTAGCGTCGTCCTCCAACAATGAGCAGTTCTTC. V usage is TRBV7-7 and J usage is TRBJ2-1; 8 nucleotides align to TRBD2. This CDR3 contains 19 residues. Germline lookup yields CDR1 SSHAT and CDR2 FNYEAQ (reference sequence).